A selection of T cell receptor beta chains follows, all from one sample in a study of T cell responses to AZD1222 COVID-19 vaccine. The data were produced by immunoSEQ multiplex PCR, yet TCRdb's version contains in-frame clones alone and is incomplete. The sample includes around 18,000 clones, approximately 80% of them seen just once. The specimen comprised peripheral blood, sampled 28 days after the second AZD1222 dose. These receptors were obtained from an adult who received the AZD1222 COVID-19 vaccine. Each CDR3 is given with its conserved first and last residue. The D gene is left open where the match is weak. For some rows the clone size is stated as once, few or many, or as a class when expanded; others skip it.

j_gene: TRBJ1-3
v_gene: TRBV29-1
abundance: -
d_gene: -
CDR3nt: TGCAGCGTGGCTTCTAGCTCTGGAAACACCATATATTTT
CDR3aa: CSVASSSGNTIYF

j_gene: TRBJ2-1
v_gene: TRBV24-1
abundance: -
d_gene: -
CDR3nt: TGTGCCACCAGTGGTGGCAGTTACAATGAGCAGTTCTTC
CDR3aa: CATSGGSYNEQFF

j_gene: TRBJ2-1
v_gene: TRBV5-1
abundance: once
d_gene: TRBD1
CDR3nt: TGCGCCAGCAGCTTGTCACAGGGGGGCAATGAGCAGTTCTTC
CDR3aa: CASSLSQGGNEQFF

j_gene: TRBJ1-1
v_gene: TRBV14
abundance: medium-sized
d_gene: TRBD1
CDR3nt: TGTGCCAGCAGCCCACAGGGGGCTTTATACACTGAAGCTTTCTTT
CDR3aa: CASSPQGALYTEAFF

j_gene: TRBJ2-1
v_gene: TRBV6-2/TRBV6-3
abundance: -
d_gene: -
CDR3nt: TGTGCCAGCAGCAGGACAGTCTACAATGAGCAGTTCTTC
CDR3aa: CASSRTVYNEQFF

j_gene: TRBJ1-1
v_gene: TRBV10-2
abundance: -
d_gene: -
CDR3nt: TGCGCCAGCAGTGATGGAGGAGGAGCTGAAGCTTTCTTT
CDR3aa: CASSDGGGAEAFF

j_gene: TRBJ1-1
v_gene: TRBV3-1/TRBV3-2
abundance: -
d_gene: -
CDR3nt: TGTGCCAGCAGCCAGAGGACGGCAAACACTGAAGCTTTCTTT
CDR3aa: CASSQRTANTEAFF

j_gene: TRBJ2-1
v_gene: TRBV24-1
abundance: few
d_gene: TRBD2
CDR3nt: TGTGCCACCAGTGACCCTAGCGGGAGTTGGGATGAGCAGTTCTTC
CDR3aa: CATSDPSGSWDEQFF

j_gene: TRBJ2-1
v_gene: TRBV14
abundance: -
d_gene: -
CDR3nt: TGTGCCAGCAGCCAAGATTTGTGGAATGAGCAGTTCTTC
CDR3aa: CASSQDLWNEQFF

j_gene: TRBJ1-2
v_gene: TRBV19
abundance: -
d_gene: -
CDR3nt: TGTGCCAGTAGTATAGATGCCATTGACTATGGCTACACCTTC
CDR3aa: CASSIDAIDYGYTF

j_gene: TRBJ2-1
v_gene: TRBV24-1
abundance: -
d_gene: -
CDR3nt: TGTGCCACCAGTGATTCCGGGACTGCCGGCAATGAGCAGTTCTTC
CDR3aa: CATSDSGTAGNEQFF

j_gene: TRBJ1-4
v_gene: TRBV7-2
abundance: -
d_gene: TRBD1
CDR3nt: TGTGCCAGCAGCATACGGACAGGGGAAAAACTGTTTTTT
CDR3aa: CASSIRTGEKLFF

j_gene: TRBJ2-3
v_gene: TRBV9
abundance: -
d_gene: -
CDR3nt: TGTGCCAGCAGCGTACGTGACGGCAGGGAGGCAGATACGCAGTATTTT
CDR3aa: CASSVRDGREADTQYF

j_gene: TRBJ1-1
v_gene: TRBV2
abundance: -
d_gene: -
CDR3nt: TGTGCCAGCAGTTTACAGGTGAACACTGAAGCTTTCTTT
CDR3aa: CASSLQVNTEAFF

j_gene: TRBJ2-1
v_gene: TRBV7-7
abundance: -
d_gene: -
CDR3nt: TGTGCCAGCAGCGCACTGCAGGACGTCAATGAGCAGTTCTTC
CDR3aa: CASSALQDVNEQFF